The rows below give T cell receptor beta chains drawn from one sample of a study of blood T cell repertoires in COVID-19. Using immunoSEQ multiplex PCR, the repertoire was profiled, and TCRdb retains in-frame clones only, with some absent. The sample has hundreds of thousands of clones; about 87% are singletons. Sequencing input: peripheral blood. These receptors all stem from a woman between 50 and 59 years old with COVID-19, enrolled during active disease. The CDR3 runs from the conserved cysteine through the conserved F or W. Rows give clone size only sometimes, using once, few, many, or a class for an expanded clone.

clone_size	v_call	cdr3_aa
NA	TRBV12-5	CASGYPSGELFF
NA	TRBV2	CASIEDRGSYNSPLHF
NA	TRBV5-1	CASSLGGGVYEQYF
once	TRBV27	CASRAPGDEQYF
NA	TRBV5-1	CASSTGTVNTEAFF
NA	TRBV18	CASSELGNTEAFF
NA	TRBV11-2	CASSSDSNNYGYTF
NA	TRBV19	CASTPTGWVEKLFF
NA	TRBV6-5	CASILPAGAEAFF
NA	TRBV19	CASSTPAGSGGYEQYF
NA	TRBV2	CASSLTSGAHNEQFF
NA	TRBV30	CAWSDLGGNYGYTF
NA	TRBV4-1	CASSQAFRTRNYGYTF
NA	TRBV27	CASSSWTGEGWDYGYTF
few	TRBV6-2/TRBV6-3	CASSRQLNTEAFF
NA	TRBV5-6	CASSIGGDRVNQPQHF
once	TRBV7-5	CARSARQGHSTEAFF
NA	TRBV6-2/TRBV6-3	CASSQIAGGKNEQFF
NA	TRBV27	CASSFFSPPAAYEQYF
NA	TRBV19	CASTKTGTSNEQFF
NA	TRBV24-1	CATSDFGQGVGAFF
few	TRBV3-1/TRBV3-2	CASSRTGEKTEAFF
NA	TRBV28	CASSRTGVQPQHF
NA	TRBV6-1	CASSEGQGNTIYF
few	TRBV2	CASSGQFSNQPQHF
NA	TRBV7-9	CASSPRQYTYEQYF
NA	TRBV19	CASSIVGGTYEQYF